This section outlines one T cell receptor (beta chain) sequence together with its context. Its specific antigen is unknown. Qualities for individual bases were not recorded, and no much larger clone is one base off. The immunoSEQ kit was used, according to the manufacturer's recommendations, to generate TCR beta libraries from genomic DNA. For library preparation, a first multiplex PCR was performed with proprietary primers, followed by a second PCR in which unique barcodes were added, and bead cleanups were performed after each round. Each sample batch included a kit-provided positive control reaction and a negative control reaction. The final libraries were assessed on an Agilent 4200 TapeStation D1000 ScreenTape, pooled by volume, and quantified by qPCR. Sequencing was performed on an Illumina NextSeq500 using a MidOutput 150-cycle cartridge, with 156 Read1 cycles, 15 Index1 cycles, and the kit custom primers. The pooled library was loaded at around 1 pM with roughly 19% PhiX control spiked in. Per the authors' processing: Vendor-processed data were analyzed in R, and a clonotype was defined as all T cells sharing the same CDR3 nucleotide sequence. In the clone abundance analyses, frequencies were normalized to the 10,000 most abundant clones in each sample. Public T cell clones, which averaged fewer than five per sample, were removed prior to analysis. Tumor-enriched and baseline blood-enriched clonotypes were defined by at least a 32-fold difference in abundance between compartments. Clonotypes expanded or contracted between blood time points were identified with a beta-binomial differential abundance model. Similarity between tumor and blood repertoires was quantified using the Baroni-Urbani and Buser coefficient, and groups were compared with two-tailed Wilcoxon tests in R. The immuneACCESS repertoire file appears here via TCRdb, limited to in-frame rearrangements. These files lack a portion of the clones; in checked studies, under half of the deficit traces to unresolved V genes, and the cause of the others is not known. The V and J calls and clone size come from that table; D and trimming were worked out from the DNA. The sample contains about 130,000 clones, around 80% of them found a single time. Clones ranked in the top ten supply around 2.8% of the sample.

This sample was included in a study of radiation and T cells in renal cell carcinoma (dated by TCRdb to the early 2020s). At the level of the whole study: The samples were drawn from a clinical trial, where primary renal cell carcinomas were treated with 15 Gy of stereotactic body radiation therapy and then removed by nephrectomy 4 weeks afterward. A total of 53 samples underwent TCR beta sequencing, made up of approximately 26 tumors and about 27 peripheral blood samples. In the approximately 58 samples combined, several million unique CDR3 nucleotide sequences were found, encoding about 2.7 million unique CDR3 amino acid sequences.

CDR1 LNHDA and CDR2 SQIVND are derived from the germline V gene (reference sequence). The CDR3, cysteine through phenylalanine, is 16 amino acids long. The sequence is cut down to CDR3 DNA, 48 bases in frame from base 1. Relative to germline, V is missing 3 bases and J is missing 4 bases, with 6 bases of the junction outside any gene match. The label giving this sample's time point can be read as: baseline pretreatment blood. The sample's treatment or condition label is to be understood as: 15 Gy SBRT to primary tumor, nephrectomy 4 weeks later. To follow tumor-enriched clonotypes, serial peripheral blood was collected from radiation-treated patients at baseline and at 2 weeks and 4 weeks after SBRT. All patients had renal cell carcinoma with clear cell pathology. The QIAamp DNA Blood Mini Kit (Qiagen) was used to prepare genomic DNA for TCR sequencing. The analyses included just those samples that passed every quality control check.

Summary of the overall study and its limitations: An increase in top tumor clonotypes in blood was observed from baseline to 2 weeks post-radiation, followed by contraction by 4 weeks, which was taken to suggest transient expansion of tumor-resident clones. Tracking of blood repertoire dynamics stopped at approximately four weeks after treatment, with no follow-up past that point. Because pretreatment tumor biopsies were not available, the baseline intratumoral presence of clonotypes could not be determined. The single-armed trial design could not address effects of radiation dose or scheduling on the TCR repertoire.

This chain joins TRBV19 to TRBJ1-2; 12 central bases correspond to TRBD1. Sequencing was performed on blood, taken from a patient whose treatment included radiotherapy and nephrectomy. The receptor was derived from a woman aged 60-75 years with renal cell carcinoma. This receptor carries the CDR3 CASSIPGQGASYGYTF. Read as DNA, the sequence is TGTGCCAGTAGTATTCCGGGACAGGGGGCAAGCTATGGCTACACCTTC.